This section outlines one T cell receptor beta chain sequence together with its context. Its antigen is unidentified. The ends lost 6 bases at V and 2 bases at J; junction bases unmatched: 1. In germline, CDR1 is SNHLY, CDR2 FYNNEI. The CDR3 has 13 amino acids. This PCR relied on a set of 60 Vbeta primers and 13 Jbeta primers. Clones were read by immunoSEQ multiplex PCR, and TCRdb kept only the in-frame ones, dropping some. The data show 150,000 to 200,000 clones, just under 80% seen once. The sample is drawn from a study of cytomegalovirus exposure and HLA in healthy donors. Study-wide points: Using a false discovery rate of 0.05, a later analysis showed that 15,000 to 20,000 TCR beta sequences were associated with HLA alleles. Within an earlier analysis, most TCR beta V segments proved productive either about 87% or about 30% of the time. Reports showed the classifier diagnosing cytomegalovirus status with high specificity and sensitivity. Presence/absence analyses treated sequencing depth as roughly uniform across donors.

This TCR came from a woman in her thirties in good health and CMV-seropositive. The source material was PBMCs. The chain employs TRBV2 and TRBJ1-2, with 9 bases fitting TRBD1. The CDR3 loop reads CASRGQGNYGYTF. CDR3 DNA: TGTGCCAGCAGAGGACAGGGGAACTATGGCTACACCTTC. Drawing the rest from reference TRBV2 and TRBJ1-2, the complete variable domain is EPEVTQTPSHQVTQMGQEVILRCVPISNHLYFYWYRQILGQKVEFLVSFYNNEISEKSEIFDDQFSVERPDGSNFTLKIRSTKLEDSAMYFCASRGQGNYGYTFGSGTRLTVV.